This entry features one T cell receptor beta chain sequence. Measured with immunoSEQ multiplex PCR; TCRdb has only the in-frame clones, and not every one. The sample shows 130,000 or so clones, roughly 80% of them seen only once. The source of the sample is a study of blood T cell repertoires in COVID-19. Study as a whole: Sites in the United States, Italy and Spain provided acute and convalescent COVID-19 samples. The analysed material was cDNA or gDNA that came from T cells, B-cell-depleted T cells, or PBMCs.

In germline, CDR1 is MGHRA, CDR2 YSYEKL. This CDR3 has 13 amino acids. Between the trimmed V and J ends, which lost 3 bases and 0 bases, there was a span of 6 bases. The sequence derives from a human donor in a cohort sampled during active COVID-19. The specimen sequenced was peripheral blood. The V gene is TRBV4-1, the J gene TRBJ2-7, with unresolved D. CDR3 sequence: CASSHGRSYEQYF. CDR3 coding DNA: TGCGCCAGCAGCCATGGGCGCTCCTACGAGCAGTACTTC.